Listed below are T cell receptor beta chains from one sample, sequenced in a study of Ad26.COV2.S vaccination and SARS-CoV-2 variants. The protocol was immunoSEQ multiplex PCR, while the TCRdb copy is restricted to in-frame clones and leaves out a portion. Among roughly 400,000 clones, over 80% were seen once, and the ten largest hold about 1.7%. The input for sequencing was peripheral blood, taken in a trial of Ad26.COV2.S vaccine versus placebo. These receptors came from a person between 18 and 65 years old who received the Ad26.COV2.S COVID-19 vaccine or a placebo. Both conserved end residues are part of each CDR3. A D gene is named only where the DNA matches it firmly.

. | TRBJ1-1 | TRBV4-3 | TGCGCCAGCAGCCAAGATGCAGGGACATCAAACACTGAAGCTTTCTTT | CASSQDAGTSNTEAFF
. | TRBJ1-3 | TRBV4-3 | TGCGCCAGCAGCCAAAGGGTAACCTCTGGAAACACCATATATTTT | CASSQRVTSGNTIYF
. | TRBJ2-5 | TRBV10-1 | TGCGCCAGCAGTGATGGGATTCAAGAGACCCAGTACTTC | CASSDGIQETQYF
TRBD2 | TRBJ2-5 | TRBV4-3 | TGCGCCAGCAGCCAAGAAAGGTTTACTAGCGGGGGGGAAGAGACCCAGTACTTC | CASSQERFTSGGEETQYF
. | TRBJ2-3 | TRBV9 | TGTGCCGGCAGCGTAGATGACGGGTACTTCACAGATACGCAGTATTTT | CAGSVDDGYFTDTQYF
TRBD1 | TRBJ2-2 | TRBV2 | TGTGCCAGCAAATACAGGGGTGCCGGGGAGCTGTTTTTT | CASKYRGAGELFF
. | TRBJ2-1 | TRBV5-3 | TGTGCCAGAAGCCCCGAACGCCTCCAATTCTCCTACAATGAGCAGTTCTTC | CARSPERLQFSYNEQFF
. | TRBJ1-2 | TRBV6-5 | TGTGCCAGCAGTTACTCGATAAACTATGGCTACACCTTC | CASSYSINYGYTF
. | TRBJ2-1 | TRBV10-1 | TGCGCCAGCAGCGGGACAGGGTTTCTAGCGGGGATGGATGAGCAGTTCTTC | CASSGTGFLAGMDEQFF
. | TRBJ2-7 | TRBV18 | TGTGCCAGCTCACTCCTGGACAGCTCGGGGGTAGAGCAGTACTTC | CASSLLDSSGVEQYF
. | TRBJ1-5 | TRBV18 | TGTGCCAGCTCACCCGTCGGGCAGGCAAAAAATCAGCCCCAGCATTTT | CASSPVGQAKNQPQHF